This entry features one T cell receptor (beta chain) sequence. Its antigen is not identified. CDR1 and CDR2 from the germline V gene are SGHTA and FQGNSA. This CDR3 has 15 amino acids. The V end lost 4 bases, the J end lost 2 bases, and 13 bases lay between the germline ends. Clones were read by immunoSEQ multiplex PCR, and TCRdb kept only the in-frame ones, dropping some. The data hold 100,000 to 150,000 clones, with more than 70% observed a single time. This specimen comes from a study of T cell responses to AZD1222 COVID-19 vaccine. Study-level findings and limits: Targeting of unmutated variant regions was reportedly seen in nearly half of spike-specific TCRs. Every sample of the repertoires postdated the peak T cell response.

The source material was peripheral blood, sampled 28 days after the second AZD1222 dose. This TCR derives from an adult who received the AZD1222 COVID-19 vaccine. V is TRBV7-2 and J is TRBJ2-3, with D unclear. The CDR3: CASSSTASYTDTQYF. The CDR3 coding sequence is TGTGCCAGCAGCTCGACCGCCAGTTACACAGATACGCAGTATTTT.